This T cell receptor beta chain was identified in a study of CD8+ T cells in alopecia areata. Once RNA had been extracted, it was reverse transcribed into cDNA to act as the sequencing template. Clones were read by immunoSEQ multiplex PCR, and TCRdb kept only the in-frame ones, dropping some. This sample has roughly 60,000 clones; roughly 46% occur once, and the top ten carry 20%. With respect to this clone: Antigen specificity is unknown.

The sample's treatment: oral pan-JAK inhibitor, 5-10 mg twice daily. T lymphocytes (CD4+ and CD8+) were sorted from PBMCs. Study-level findings and limits: Clarity of TCR sharing across patients fell short of that in mice, possibly HLA-related.

The material sequenced was CD8+ T cells sorted from blood, taken at roughly week 38, from a patient treated with tofacitinib. The TCR sequence derives from a human donor with alopecia areata.

The CDR3 protein is CASSPTEYGYTF. The CDR3 DNA reads TGTGCCAGCAGCCCGACAGAATATGGCTACACCTTC. The V and J genes are TRBV5-5 and TRBJ1-2, with a possible D match to TRBD1 (5 bases). Germline V gives CDR1 SGHKS, CDR2 YYEKEE (reference sequence). The CDR3 is made up of 12 amino acids. Trimming shortened V by 4 bases and J by 5 bases, and 9 bases separated the two germline ends.